The subject of this entry is one TCR beta chain. This sample stems from a study of blood T cell repertoires in COVID-19. About the study: Both acute and convalescent COVID-19 samples were obtained from the United States, Italy and Spain. The analysed material was cDNA or gDNA that came from T cells, B-cell-depleted T cells, or PBMCs.

The data were produced by immunoSEQ multiplex PCR, yet TCRdb's version contains in-frame clones alone and is incomplete. Altogether about 98,000 clones are present, over 75% being singletons, with the ten largest covering about 11%. This CDR3 is 15 amino acids long. Per germline, CDR1 SNHLY and CDR2 FYNNEI. J lost 7 bases, V lost 3 bases, and 7 bases had no gene match. The sequenced sample was peripheral blood. The TCR originated in a woman of 80 years or more with acute or convalescent COVID-19. The genes are TRBV2 and TRBJ2-1; 9 nucleotides align to TRBD2. In DNA, the CDR3 is TGTGCCAGCAGTGATGAGAGCGGGGGGAGGAATGAGCAGTTCTTC. It specifies CASSDESGGRNEQFF. The whole variable domain, remainder taken from reference TRBV2 and TRBJ2-1, is EPEVTQTPSHQVTQMGQEVILRCVPISNHLYFYWYRQILGQKVEFLVSFYNNEISEKSEIFDDQFSVERPDGSNFTLKIRSTKLEDSAMYFCASSDESGGRNEQFFGPGTRLTVL.